This TCR beta chain stems from a study of blood T cell repertoires in COVID-19. Study summary: Samples of COVID-19 (acute and convalescent) were obtained from the United States, Italy and Spain. T cells, B-cell-depleted T cells, or PBMCs provided the cDNA or gDNA that served as material.

This CDR3 has 15 residues. CDR1 and CDR2 (germline): SEHNR, FQNEAQ (reference sequence). J gave up 4 bases and V 6 bases, and 8 bases lay outside the gene matches. Patients in Seattle were enrolled during active infection, then followed longitudinally. In the study's own analysis: From reference gene primer amplification, estimates of nucleated cell counts were derived. Some clones are missing from TCRdb's copy, which holds only in-frame ones; the method was immunoSEQ multiplex PCR. The DNA was the basis for D and trimming; V, J and clone size are from that table. The sample consists of about 250,000 clones, about nine tenths of them appearing once.

This sequence originates from a woman in her 30s with COVID-19, enrolled during active disease. The material sequenced was peripheral blood. This chain connects TRBV7-9 to TRBJ2-2, with 7 bases lining up with TRBD2. The CDR3 sequence: CASRKGLHSTGELFF. The CDR3 DNA reads TGTGCCAGCAGAAAGGGACTACACTCCACCGGGGAGCTGTTTTTT.